This TCR beta chain was obtained from a study of blood T cell repertoires in COVID-19. The CDR3 runs 13 residues. CDR1 and CDR2 (germline): SGHNT, YENEEA. V gave up 4 bases and J gave up 4 bases; unmatched junction bases: 2. Enrolled through a virtual design, the participants were between roughly 18 and 95 years of age and came from 24 US areas. Which cohort a participant joined came from the clinical history participants gave. Cohort 3 donors were reported recovered after two negative PCRs, clearance, or symptom resolution. In the source study's methods: Estimated nucleated cell counts came from reference gene primer amplification. Profiling relied on immunoSEQ multiplex PCR, and the TCRdb table lists in-frame clones only, not all of them. V and J calls plus clone size are reproduced from that table; the DNA served to infer D and trimming. The sample yields around 200,000 clones, approximately 81% seen once.

V and J are TRBV11-3 and TRBJ2-7, with 9 bases lining up with TRBD1. The clonotype was recovered from a man aged 40-55 years who had recovered from COVID-19. Input material: PBMCs or T cells enriched from blood (not recorded which). The CDR3 nucleotides are TGTGCCAGCAGCTCGGGGACAGGGTACGAGCAGTACTTC. Its protein product is CASSSGTGYEQYF.